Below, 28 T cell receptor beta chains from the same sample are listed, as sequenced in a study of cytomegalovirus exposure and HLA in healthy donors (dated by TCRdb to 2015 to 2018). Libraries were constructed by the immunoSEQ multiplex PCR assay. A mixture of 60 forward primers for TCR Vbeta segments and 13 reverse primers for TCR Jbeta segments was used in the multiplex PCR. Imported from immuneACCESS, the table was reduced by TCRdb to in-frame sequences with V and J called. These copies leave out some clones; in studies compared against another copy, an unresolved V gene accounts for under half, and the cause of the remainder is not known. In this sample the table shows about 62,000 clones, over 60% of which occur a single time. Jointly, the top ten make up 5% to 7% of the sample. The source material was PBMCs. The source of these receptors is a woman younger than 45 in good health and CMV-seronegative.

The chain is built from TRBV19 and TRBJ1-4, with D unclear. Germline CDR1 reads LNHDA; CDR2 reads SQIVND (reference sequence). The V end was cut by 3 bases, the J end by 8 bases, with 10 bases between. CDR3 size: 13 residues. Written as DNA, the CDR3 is TGTGCCAGTAGTATCCGGGTCTCCGAAAAACTGTTTTTT. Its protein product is CASSIRVSEKLFF.

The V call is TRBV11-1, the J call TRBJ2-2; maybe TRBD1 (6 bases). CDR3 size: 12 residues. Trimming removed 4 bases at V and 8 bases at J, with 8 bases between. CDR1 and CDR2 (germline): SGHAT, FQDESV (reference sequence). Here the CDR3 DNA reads TGTGCCAGCAGCTCTCAGGGGGGGGAGCTGTTTTTT. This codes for CASSSQGGELFF.

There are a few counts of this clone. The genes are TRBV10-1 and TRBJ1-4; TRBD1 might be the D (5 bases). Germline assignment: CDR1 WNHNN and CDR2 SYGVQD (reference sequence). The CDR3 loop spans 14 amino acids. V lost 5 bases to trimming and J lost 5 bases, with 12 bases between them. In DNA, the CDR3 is TGCGCCAGCAGTCGACGCGGGGGGAATGAAAAACTGTTTTTT. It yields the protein CASSRRGGNEKLFF.

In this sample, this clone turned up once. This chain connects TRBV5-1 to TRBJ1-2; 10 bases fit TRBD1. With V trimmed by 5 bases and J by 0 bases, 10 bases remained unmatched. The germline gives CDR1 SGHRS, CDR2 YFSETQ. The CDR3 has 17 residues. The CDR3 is CASRSLTGTGANYGYTF. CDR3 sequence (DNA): TGCGCCAGCAGGTCCCTAACCGGGACAGGGGCTAACTATGGCTACACCTTC.

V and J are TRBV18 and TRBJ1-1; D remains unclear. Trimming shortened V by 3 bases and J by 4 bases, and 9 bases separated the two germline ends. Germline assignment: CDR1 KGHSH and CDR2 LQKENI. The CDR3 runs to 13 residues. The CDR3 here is CASSPGSSTEAFF. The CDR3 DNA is TGTGCCAGCTCACCGGGGAGTAGCACTGAAGCTTTCTTT.

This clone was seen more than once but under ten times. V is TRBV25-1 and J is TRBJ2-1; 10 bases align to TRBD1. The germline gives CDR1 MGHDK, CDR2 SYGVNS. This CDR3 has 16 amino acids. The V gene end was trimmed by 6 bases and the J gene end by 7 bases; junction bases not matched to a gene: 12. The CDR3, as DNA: TGTGCCAGCAGCCTAATGACAGGGGGCGTAAAAAATGAGCAGTTCTTC. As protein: CASSLMTGGVKNEQFF.

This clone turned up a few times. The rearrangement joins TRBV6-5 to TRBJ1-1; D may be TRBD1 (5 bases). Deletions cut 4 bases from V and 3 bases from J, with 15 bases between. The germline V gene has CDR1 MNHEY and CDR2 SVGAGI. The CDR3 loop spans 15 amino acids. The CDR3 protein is CASSWGREGYTEAFF. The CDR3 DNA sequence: TGTGCCAGCAGTTGGGGCAGGGAAGGGTACACTGAAGCTTTCTTT.

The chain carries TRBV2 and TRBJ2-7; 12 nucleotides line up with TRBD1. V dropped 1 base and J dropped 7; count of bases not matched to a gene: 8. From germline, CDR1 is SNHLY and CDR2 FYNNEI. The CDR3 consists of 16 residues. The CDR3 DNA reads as TGTGCCAGCAGTGAAGGGGGCGGGACAGGGGGCCGGGAGCAGTACTTC. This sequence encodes CASSEGGGTGGREQYF.

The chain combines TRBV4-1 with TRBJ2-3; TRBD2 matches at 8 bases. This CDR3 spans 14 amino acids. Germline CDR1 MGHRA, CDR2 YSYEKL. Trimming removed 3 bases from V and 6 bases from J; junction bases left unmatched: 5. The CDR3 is CASSQPGREDTQYF. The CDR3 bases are TGCGCCAGCAGCCAGCCCGGGAGGGAGGATACGCAGTATTTT.

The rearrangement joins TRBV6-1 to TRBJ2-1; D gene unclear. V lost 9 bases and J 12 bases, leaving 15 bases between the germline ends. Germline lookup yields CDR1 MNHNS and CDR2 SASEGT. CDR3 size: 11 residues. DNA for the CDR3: TGTGCCAGTCGACAAGTCCTCGTGCAGTTCTTC. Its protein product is CASRQVLVQFF.

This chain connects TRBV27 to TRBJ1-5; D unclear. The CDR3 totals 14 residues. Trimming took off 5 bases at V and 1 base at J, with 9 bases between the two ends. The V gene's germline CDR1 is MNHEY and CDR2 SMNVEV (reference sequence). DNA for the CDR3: TGTGCCAGCAGTCTCTCTATAAGCAATCAGCCCCAGCATTTT. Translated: CASSLSISNQPQHF.

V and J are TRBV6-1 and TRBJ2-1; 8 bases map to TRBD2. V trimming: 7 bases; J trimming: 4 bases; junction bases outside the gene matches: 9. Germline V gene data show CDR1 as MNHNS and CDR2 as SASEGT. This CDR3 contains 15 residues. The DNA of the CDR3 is TGTGCCAGCATTCCGGGACTAGGATCGTACAATGAGCAGTTCTTC. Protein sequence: CASIPGLGSYNEQFF.

CDR3 in DNA: TGTGCCAGCAGGGGTCTAGCGGGAGGGCCCACGGGACTCTGTGAGCAGTTCTTC. This gives the protein CASRGLAGGPTGLCEQFF. The V and J genes are TRBV27 and TRBJ2-1; 12 bases line up with TRBD2. The CDR3 is made up of 18 amino acids. Germline loops: CDR1 MNHEY, CDR2 SMNVEV (reference sequence). The V segment lost 6 bases and the J segment 9 bases; nucleotides outside the gene matches: 18.

CDR3: CASSRRDRGLSGANVLTF. The CDR3 region has the DNA TGTGCCAGTAGTCGCCGGGACAGGGGACTGTCCGGGGCCAACGTCCTGACTTTC. V is TRBV19 and J is TRBJ2-6, with 10 positions matching TRBD1. This CDR3 region has 18 residues. With 5 bases clipped from V and 4 bases from J, the junction kept 11 bases outside the gene matches. Germline loops: CDR1 LNHDA, CDR2 SQIVND (reference sequence).

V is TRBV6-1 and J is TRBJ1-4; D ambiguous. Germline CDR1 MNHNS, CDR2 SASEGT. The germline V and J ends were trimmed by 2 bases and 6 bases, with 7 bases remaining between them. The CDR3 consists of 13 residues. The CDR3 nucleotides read TGTGCCAGCAGTGAACAGGCCCATGAAAAACTGTTTTTT. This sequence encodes CASSEQAHEKLFF.

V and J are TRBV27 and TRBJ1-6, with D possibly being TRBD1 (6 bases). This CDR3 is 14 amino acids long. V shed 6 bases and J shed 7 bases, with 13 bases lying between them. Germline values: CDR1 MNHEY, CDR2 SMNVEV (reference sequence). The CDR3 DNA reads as TGTGCCAGCAGACCGACAGGCCCGAATTCACCCCTCCACTTT. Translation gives CASRPTGPNSPLHF.

The CDR3 nucleotides read TGTGCCAGCACAGGGAACACTGAAGCTTTCTTT. Amino acids: CASTGNTEAFF. J is TRBJ1-1 and V is TRBV27; D remains unclear. This CDR3 comprises 11 residues. Trimming stripped 7 bases from V and 1 base from J, with 4 bases between. From germline, CDR1 is MNHEY and CDR2 SMNVEV (reference sequence).

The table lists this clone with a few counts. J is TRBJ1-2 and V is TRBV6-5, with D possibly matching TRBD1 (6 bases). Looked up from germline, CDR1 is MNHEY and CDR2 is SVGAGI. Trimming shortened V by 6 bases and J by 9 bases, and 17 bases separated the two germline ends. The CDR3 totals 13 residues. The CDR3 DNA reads TGTGCCAGCAGCGAGACAGGTCGAAGCCGCTACACCTTC. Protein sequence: CASSETGRSRYTF.

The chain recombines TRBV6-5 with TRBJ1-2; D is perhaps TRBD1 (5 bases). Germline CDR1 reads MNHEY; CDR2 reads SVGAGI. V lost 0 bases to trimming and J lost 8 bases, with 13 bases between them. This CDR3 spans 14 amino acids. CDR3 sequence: CASSYSGRVGGYTF. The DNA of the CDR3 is TGTGCCAGCAGTTACTCTGGCAGGGTGGGCGGCTACACCTTC.

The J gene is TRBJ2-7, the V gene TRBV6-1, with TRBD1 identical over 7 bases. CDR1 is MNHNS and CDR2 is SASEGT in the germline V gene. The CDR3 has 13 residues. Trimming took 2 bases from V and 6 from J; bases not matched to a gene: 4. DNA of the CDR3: TGTGCCAGCAGTGAACCGAACAGGGGCGAGCAGTACTTC. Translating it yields CASSEPNRGEQYF.

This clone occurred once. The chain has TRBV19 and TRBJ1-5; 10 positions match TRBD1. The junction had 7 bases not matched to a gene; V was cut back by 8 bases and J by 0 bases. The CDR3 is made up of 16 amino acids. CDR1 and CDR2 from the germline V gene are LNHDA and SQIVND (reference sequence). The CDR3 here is CASRDRGPYSNQPQHF. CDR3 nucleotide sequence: TGTGCCAGTCGAGACAGGGGGCCCTATAGCAATCAGCCCCAGCATTTT.

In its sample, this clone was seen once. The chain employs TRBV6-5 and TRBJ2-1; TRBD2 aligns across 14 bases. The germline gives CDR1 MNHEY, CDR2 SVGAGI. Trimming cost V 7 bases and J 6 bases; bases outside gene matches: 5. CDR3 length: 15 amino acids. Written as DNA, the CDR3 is TGTGCCAGCACCCGCGGGACTAGCGGGAGCAATGAGCAGTTCTTC. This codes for CASTRGTSGSNEQFF.

CDR3 in amino acids: CAWSFFPTLTGGEPNYGYTF. In DNA, the CDR3 is TGTGCCTGGAGTTTTTTCCCTACGCTGACAGGGGGCGAACCCAACTATGGCTACACCTTC. The rearrangement uses TRBV30 and TRBJ1-2; 10 nucleotides line up with TRBD1. CDR1 is GTSNPN and CDR2 is SVGIG in the germline V gene (reference sequence). The trim removed 2 bases at V and 2 bases at J, leaving 20 bases unmatched. This CDR3 region has 20 residues.

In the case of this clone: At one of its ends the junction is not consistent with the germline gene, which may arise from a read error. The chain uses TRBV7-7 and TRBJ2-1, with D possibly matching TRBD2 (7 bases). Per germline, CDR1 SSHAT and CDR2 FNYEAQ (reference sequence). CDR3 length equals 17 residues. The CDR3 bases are TGTGCTAGCAGCTTGGGGGTGGGAGGGACATCCTACAATGAGCAGTTCTTC. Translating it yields CASSLGVGGTSYNEQFF.

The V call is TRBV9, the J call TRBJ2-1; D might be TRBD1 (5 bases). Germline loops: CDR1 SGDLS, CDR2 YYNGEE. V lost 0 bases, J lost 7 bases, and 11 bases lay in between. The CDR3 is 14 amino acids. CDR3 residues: CASSVGQGYNEQFF. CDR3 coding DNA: TGTGCCAGCAGCGTAGGGCAGGGATATAATGAGCAGTTCTTC.

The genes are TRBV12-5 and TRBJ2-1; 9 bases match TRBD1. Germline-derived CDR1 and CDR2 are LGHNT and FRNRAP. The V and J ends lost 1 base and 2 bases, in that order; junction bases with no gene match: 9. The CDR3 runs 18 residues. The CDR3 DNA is TGTGCTAGTGGTTTGGGGGGCCCTAGACAGGGGGCCTACAATGAGCAGTTCTTC. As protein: CASGLGGPRQGAYNEQFF.

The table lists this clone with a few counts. CDR3 sequence reads: CASRTLGEGVAFF. The CDR3 DNA sequence: TGTGCCAGCAGAACCCTAGGGGAGGGGGTAGCTTTCTTT. The rearrangement joins TRBV6-5 to TRBJ1-1; TRBD1 is a possible D gene (6 bases). Germline V gives CDR1 MNHEY, CDR2 SVGAGI. The CDR3 spans 13 residues. V lost 6 bases and J lost 10, with 18 bases in between.

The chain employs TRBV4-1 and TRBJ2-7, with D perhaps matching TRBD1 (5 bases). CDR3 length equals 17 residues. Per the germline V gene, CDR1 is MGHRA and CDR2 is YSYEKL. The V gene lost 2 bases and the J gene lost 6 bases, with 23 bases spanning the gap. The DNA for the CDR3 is TGCGCCAGCAGCCAATCCGAAACGACAGTTTGGTTTGGCGAGCAGTACTTC. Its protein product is CASSQSETTVWFGEQYF.